The 9 T cell receptor beta chains below come from one sample, sequenced in a study of T-cell reconstitution after alpha-beta-depleted transplantation in children. It was with unique molecular identifiers that the TCRbeta library was prepared. TCRdb called the PCR reads again in MiXCR, with one record for every CDR3 protein. The table shows roughly 310,000 distinct CDR3 sequences, with 23% occurring only once. The sample in question was PBMCs, mostly from graft donor cells, obtained 180 days after TCRalphabeta/CD19-depleted stem cell transplant. These receptors originate from a male patient younger than 18 who had a stem cell transplant for acute lymphoblastic leukemia, so the T cells may come from the graft donor.

This clonotype occurred many times. This chain connects TRBV11-3 to TRBJ2-5; 12 nucleotides align to TRBD2. The CDR3 has 15 residues. The V gene end was trimmed by 1 base and the J gene end by 5 bases; junction bases not matched to a gene: 2. CDR1 and CDR2 from the germline V gene are SGHNT and YENEEA. The CDR3 DNA is TGTGCCAGCAGCTTAGGACTAGCGGGAGTCGAGACCCAGTACTTC. Protein product: CASSLGLAGVETQYF.

The sample holds a few counts of this clonotype. The chain couples TRBV5-1 to TRBJ2-7, with D uncertain. Between the trimmed V and J ends, which lost 4 bases and 3 bases, there was a span of 20 bases. This CDR3 contains 16 residues. Per the germline V gene, CDR1 is SGHRS and CDR2 is YFSETQ. The CDR3 DNA follows: TGCGCCAGCAGCCTTATCAGACCTTCTTTCCGCTACGAGCAGTACTTC. Residues: CASSLIRPSFRYEQYF.

The chain is built from TRBV28 and TRBJ1-1; D gene ambiguous. Per germline, CDR1 MDHEN and CDR2 SYDVKM. This CDR3 is built from 14 residues. V was trimmed by 6 bases and J by 5 bases, leaving 16 bases between them. The DNA of the CDR3 is TGTGCCAGCAGAGCGGGTTTCTCGAGGACTGAAGCTTTCTTT. Its translation: CASRAGFSRTEAFF.

In its sample, this clonotype was seen a few times. The V call is TRBV7-2, the J call TRBJ1-6; D is unresolved. From germline, CDR1 is SGHTA and CDR2 FQGNSA. Trimming took off 6 bases at V and 11 bases at J, with 11 bases between the two ends. The CDR3 totals 12 residues. The CDR3 loop reads CASRLQRTPLHF. The CDR3, as DNA: TGTGCCAGCAGGCTACAGAGGACACCCCTCCACTTT.

The rearrangement joins TRBV9 to TRBJ2-4; no clear D gene. The germline V and J ends were trimmed by 1 base and 10 bases, with 9 bases remaining between them. This CDR3 contains 12 residues. Germline CDR1 SGDLS, CDR2 YYNGEE. The chain's CDR3 is CASSVSPGIQYF. CDR3 sequence (DNA): TGTGCCAGCAGCGTATCTCCCGGTATTCAGTACTTC.

The chain's CDR3 is CSVDRWGFYEKLFF. Here the CDR3 DNA reads TGCAGCGTTGATCGGTGGGGGTTTTACGAAAAACTGTTTTTT. This chain links TRBV29-1 with TRBJ1-4, with D possibly being TRBD1 (5 bases). The germline V and J ends were trimmed by 3 bases and 8 bases, with 16 bases remaining between them. Germline assignment: CDR1 SQVTM and CDR2 ANQGSEA. The CDR3 has 14 amino acids. The full variable domain, its missing parts supplied by reference TRBV29-1 and TRBJ1-4, is SAVISQKPSRDICQRGTSLTIQCQVDSQVTMMFWYRQQPGQSLTLIATANQGSEATYESGFVIDKFPISRPNLTFSTLTVSNMSPEDSSIYLCSVDRWGFYEKLFFGSGTQLSVL.

This clonotype has more than one count but fewer than ten. The chain couples TRBV6-1 to TRBJ2-3, with no clear D. This CDR3 spans 14 amino acids. Trimming cost V 7 bases and J 3 bases, with 14 bases left between them. The germline V gene encodes CDR1 MNHNS and CDR2 SASEGT. The CDR3 DNA reads TGTGCCAGCAACTCCCCCGGTCGGACAGATACGCAGTATTTT. Translated: CASNSPGRTDTQYF.

The V call is TRBV9, the J call TRBJ2-1; D possibly corresponds to TRBD2 (6 bases). V lost 0 bases, J lost 0 bases, and 13 bases lay in between. This CDR3 region has 17 residues. CDR1 is SGDLS and CDR2 is YYNGEE in the germline V gene. The CDR3 is CASSVAPGRLSYNEQFF. CDR3 DNA sequence: TGTGCCAGCAGCGTAGCCCCCGGGAGACTCTCCTACAATGAGCAGTTCTTC.

The genes are TRBV28 and TRBJ2-3; 7 bases are a match to TRBD2. J gave up 5 bases and V 4 bases, and 3 bases lay outside the gene matches. The CDR3 is made up of 13 amino acids. Per the germline V gene, CDR1 is MDHEN and CDR2 is SYDVKM. The DNA of the CDR3 is TGTGCCAGCAGTTGGGGGGGACTAGATACGCAGTATTTT. Its protein product is CASSWGGLDTQYF.